This TCR beta chain is drawn from a study of cytomegalovirus exposure and HLA in healthy donors. Study results and limitations: Highly shared sequence variants in one cluster were likely a sequencing artifact.

V gave up 1 base and J gave up 4 bases; unmatched junction bases: 1. CDR3 length: 13 residues. Germline loops: CDR1 SGHDT, CDR2 YYEEEE. The PCR made use of 60 Vbeta and 13 Jbeta primers. Original handling: Counted up in a later analysis, unique TCR beta chains came to some 80 million, with around 12 million shared. Data came from immunoSEQ multiplex PCR; TCRdb stores just in-frame clones and leaves some out. V and J calls and clone size are given by that table; D and trimming were obtained from the DNA. The table records under 170,000 clones, approximately 60% of them present only once. As concerns this clone: The antigen is not known.

The sequence came from a woman aged 55-70 years in good health and CMV-seropositive. The rearrangement joins TRBV5-6 to TRBJ2-5; 7 bases line up with TRBD1. Sequencing input: PBMCs. In DNA form, the CDR3 reads TGTGCCAGCAGCTTGTCAGGGGGAGAGACCCAGTACTTC. Translating gives CASSLSGGETQYF.